This TCR beta chain was captured by sequencing in a study of cytomegalovirus exposure and HLA in healthy donors. Repertoires were generated with immunoSEQ multiplex PCR, while TCRdb's copy carries only in-frame clones and drops some. The sample lists about 120,000 clones; about 83% were seen once. Study results and limitations: A list of 164 TCR beta chains associated with cytomegalovirus was given. Whilst most TCR sequences proved rare, a subset of public TCRs occurred across many donors.

Germline CDR1 reads SGHAT; CDR2 reads FQNNGV. The CDR3 loop spans 16 amino acids. The junction had 10 bases not matched to a gene; V was cut back by 1 base and J by 10 bases. By frequency in the sample, this clone is medium-sized. Antigen unknown. The specimen was PBMCs. This sequence joins TRBV11-2 and TRBJ1-6; 7 bases are shared with TRBD1. The source of this sequence is a woman under 40 in good health and CMV-seronegative. The CDR3 sequence: CASSLVGGGLNSPLHF. The CDR3 DNA follows: TGTGCCAGCAGCTTAGTAGGAGGGGGCTTAAACTCACCCCTCCACTTT.